This T cell receptor beta chain originates from a study of blood T cell repertoires in COVID-19. Across the whole study: Spain, Italy and the United States supplied samples that represented acute and convalescent COVID-19. PBMCs, B-cell-depleted T cells, or T cells provided the cDNA or gDNA that made up the material.

Germline CDR1 reads ENHRY; CDR2 reads SYGVKD. The CDR3 spans 15 residues. V was shortened by 11 bases and J by 1 base, with 18 bases between the two germline ends. In the study's own analysis: Researchers report that nucleated cell counts were estimated from reference gene primer amplification. The method was immunoSEQ multiplex PCR; TCRdb's version includes in-frame clones alone and lacks a portion of them. The V and J calls and clone size were taken over from that table, and D and trimming were inferred from the DNA. The sample has 200,000 to 250,000 clones, around 85% seen once. The chain recombines TRBV10-3 with TRBJ1-5; D may be TRBD1 (5 bases). The sequence was collected from a man aged 60-69 years with acute or convalescent COVID-19. Sequenced: peripheral blood. This chain's CDR3 is CASSDSGKSNQPQHF. The CDR3 DNA reads as TGTGCCTCAAGCGACTCAGGGAAGAGCAATCAGCCCCAGCATTTT.